Listed below are T cell receptor beta chains from one sample, sequenced in a study of T cell responses to AZD1222 COVID-19 vaccine. Here immunoSEQ multiplex PCR was the method, and the copy in TCRdb shows in-frame clones only, minus some. This table holds some 110,000 clones, 75% to 90% found once. Sequencing used peripheral blood, obtained on day 0 of AZD1222 vaccination. These TCRs come from an adult in good health. The CDR3 runs from the conserved cysteine through the conserved F or W. The D gene is left open where the match is weak. Size is stated for part of the rows, as once, few or many counts, or as a class when the clone is expanded.

TRBJ1-5,TRBD1,TRBV29-1,NA,CSGTGGEGKNQPQHF,TGCAGCGGGACAGGGGGCGAGGGTAAGAATCAGCCCCAGCATTTT
TRBJ2-5,TRBD2,TRBV7-7,NA,CASSLLPSGGETQYF,TGTGCTAGCAGCTTACTCCCTAGCGGAGGGGAGACCCAGTACTTC
TRBJ2-7,NA,TRBV18,NA,CASSPSINYEQYF,TGTGCCAGCTCACCCAGTATAAACTACGAGCAGTACTTC
TRBJ1-2,TRBD1,TRBV7-9,NA,CASSGQGDNGYTF,TGTGCCAGCAGCGGACAGGGAGATAATGGCTACACCTTC
TRBJ2-1,NA,TRBV12-5,once,CASGSGLSNEQFF,TGTGCTAGTGGTTCTGGACTATCCAATGAGCAGTTCTTC
TRBJ2-7,NA,TRBV7-2,NA,CASSLEGLRGYEQYF,TGTGCCAGCAGCTTAGAGGGGTTAAGGGGTTACGAGCAGTACTTC
TRBJ2-5,NA,TRBV7-3,NA,CASSLLSPPGETQYF,TGTGCCAGCAGCTTACTAAGTCCCCCTGGAGAGACCCAGTACTTC
TRBJ1-2,TRBD1,TRBV6-5,NA,CASRQGAYGYTF,TGTGCCAGCCGACAGGGGGCCTATGGCTACACCTTC
TRBJ2-7,TRBD2,TRBV6-2/TRBV6-3,NA,CASSRGTSGSYYEQYF,TGTGCCAGCAGTCGCGGGACTAGCGGGAGTTACTACGAGCAGTACTTC
TRBJ1-2,NA,TRBV6-5,NA,CASSYSGQYGYTF,TGTGCCAGCAGTTACTCCGGACAGTATGGCTACACCTTC
TRBJ2-3,TRBD2,TRBV7-2,NA,CASSSMGSGTRGDTQYF,TGTGCCAGCAGCTCCATGGGTAGCGGGACCCGCGGAGATACGCAGTATTTT
TRBJ1-6,TRBD1,TRBV13,NA,CASSLPGQAGDSPLHF,TGTGCCAGCAGCTTGCCGGGACAGGCGGGGGATTCACCCCTCCACTTT
TRBJ2-2,NA,TRBV30,NA,CAWSGLSGWNTGELFF,TGTGCCTGGAGCGGGCTGTCGGGATGGAACACCGGGGAGCTGTTTTTT
TRBJ1-1,NA,TRBV4-1,NA,CASSHTTNTEAFF,TGCGCCAGCAGCCACACAACGAACACTGAAGCTTTCTTT
TRBJ1-6,NA,TRBV7-6,NA,CASSSQGPYNSPLHF,TGTGCCAGCAGCTCCCAGGGTCCATATAATTCACCCCTCCACTTT
TRBJ1-5,NA,TRBV6-1,once,CASSVNPTGNNQPQHF,TGTGCCAGCAGTGTTAACCCGACGGGTAACAATCAGCCCCAGCATTTT
TRBJ2-1,NA,TRBV5-1,NA,CASSFPQGLDEQFF,TGCGCCAGCAGCTTCCCCCAGGGTCTGGATGAGCAGTTCTTC
TRBJ1-1,NA,TRBV4-2,NA,CASSQVGVGAEAFF,TGTGCCAGCAGCCAAGTTGGGGTTGGGGCTGAAGCTTTCTTT
TRBJ2-7,NA,TRBV6-5,NA,CASSYTTPVGTEQYF,TGTGCCAGCAGTTACACTACCCCGGTGGGAACCGAGCAGTACTTC
TRBJ2-1,TRBD2,TRBV4-1,NA,CASSQGSGSYNEQFF,TGCGCCAGCAGCCAAGGGAGCGGGAGTTACAATGAGCAGTTCTTC
TRBJ1-2,NA,TRBV5-4,NA,CASSPDSYYGYTF,TGTGCCAGCAGCCCTGACAGTTACTATGGCTACACCTTC
TRBJ2-1,TRBD2,TRBV19,NA,CASSRTSPYNEQFF,TGTGCCAGTAGTAGGACTAGCCCCTACAATGAGCAGTTCTTC
TRBJ2-5,TRBD2,TRBV5-8,NA,CASSFPGGVKTQYF,TGTGCCAGCAGCTTCCCGGGAGGGGTAAAGACCCAGTACTTC
TRBJ1-1,NA,TRBV12-5,NA,CASGLVRSTEAFF,TGTGCTAGTGGTTTGGTACGTAGCACTGAAGCTTTCTTT
TRBJ2-7,NA,TRBV18,NA,CASSQLGGRISYEQYF,TGTGCCAGCTCCCAGCTCGGGGGCAGGATCTCCTACGAGCAGTACTTC
TRBJ1-1,NA,TRBV4-2,NA,CASSSPGNTEAFF,TGTGCCAGCAGCTCGCCGGGGAACACTGAAGCTTTCTTT
TRBJ2-3,TRBD2,TRBV4-2,NA,CATQTSGRAADTQYF,TGTGCCACCCAGACTAGCGGGAGGGCCGCAGATACGCAGTATTTT
TRBJ2-7,TRBD2,TRBV18,NA,CASSPKGTSANYEQYF,TGTGCCAGCTCCCCCAAGGGCACTAGCGCAAACTACGAGCAGTACTTC
TRBJ1-2,NA,TRBV28,NA,CASSLAVNYGYTF,TGTGCCAGCAGTTTAGCAGTTAACTATGGCTACACCTTC
TRBJ2-7,NA,TRBV5-6,NA,CASSLFGYEQYF,TGTGCCAGCAGCTTGTTCGGGTACGAGCAGTACTTC
TRBJ1-5,NA,TRBV30,NA,CAWRDTGRTQPQHF,TGTGCCTGGAGGGATACGGGACGAACGCAGCCCCAGCATTTT
TRBJ1-5,TRBD1,TRBV6-2/TRBV6-3,NA,CASSSGTGFQPQHF,TGTGCCAGCAGTTCCGGGACAGGGTTTCAGCCCCAGCATTTT
TRBJ1-4,NA,TRBV6-6,NA,CASSYLDQSNEKLFF,TGTGCCAGCAGTTACCTGGACCAGAGCAATGAAAAACTGTTTTTT
TRBJ2-2,NA,TRBV19,NA,CASSIAGELFF,TGTGCCAGTAGTATAGCCGGGGAGCTGTTTTTT
TRBJ2-3,NA,TRBV19,NA,CASSISGQITDTQYF,TGTGCCAGTAGTATTAGCGGTCAAATCACAGATACGCAGTATTTT
TRBJ1-4,NA,TRBV30,NA,CAWSVSISVEKLFF,TGTGCCTGGAGTGTCAGCATTTCCGTGGAAAAACTGTTTTTT
TRBJ1-2,NA,TRBV3-1/TRBV3-2,NA,CASSQGPQGYGYTF,TGTGCCAGCAGCCAAGGGCCCCAGGGATACGGCTACACCTTC
TRBJ2-1,TRBD2,TRBV9,NA,CASSVATTASGRNEQFF,TGTGCCAGCAGCGTAGCTACGACGGCTAGCGGGAGGAATGAGCAGTTCTTC
TRBJ2-1,NA,TRBV24-1,NA,CATSDPPGDNEQFF,TGTGCCACCAGTGATCCCCCCGGTGACAATGAGCAGTTCTTC
TRBJ1-6,NA,TRBV7-2,NA,CASSRTGGVPLHF,TGTGCCAGCAGCCGGACGGGGGGGGTACCCCTCCACTTT
TRBJ2-1,NA,TRBV12-5,NA,CASALRVDSYNEQFF,TGTGCTAGTGCTCTGCGGGTGGATTCCTACAATGAGCAGTTCTTC
TRBJ2-1,TRBD1,TRBV11-3,NA,CASSLAPRDSQFF,TGTGCCAGCAGCTTAGCCCCTCGGGACAGCCAGTTCTTC
TRBJ1-2,NA,TRBV4-1,NA,CASSQDWTANYGYTF,TGCGCCAGCAGCCAAGATTGGACAGCCAACTATGGCTACACCTTC
TRBJ1-5,NA,TRBV18,NA,CASTDSKNQPQHF,TGTGCCAGCACGGACAGCAAGAATCAGCCCCAGCATTTT
TRBJ2-7,NA,TRBV19,few,CASSIAYSYEQYF,TGTGCCAGTAGTATCGCTTACTCCTACGAGCAGTACTTC
TRBJ1-2,TRBD1,TRBV7-9,NA,CASSPGQETGGYTF,TGTGCCAGCAGCCCCGGACAGGAGACGGGTGGCTACACCTTC
TRBJ2-1,NA,TRBV6-4,NA,CASSDPSPSYNEQFF,TGTGCCAGCAGTGACCCGAGCCCCTCCTACAATGAGCAGTTCTTC